These 28 T cell receptor beta chains originate from one sample sequenced in a study of T cells in localized non-small cell lung cancer (dated by TCRdb to about 2020). Library creation used the immunoSEQ multiplex PCR assay. This is the immuneACCESS table as TCRdb keeps it, with only in-frame sequences that have V and J called. A part of the clones is gone; compared with another copy, unresolved V genes explain less than half, and the rest is unexplained. The sample has approximately 25,000 clones on record, less than 95% of them singletons. Of the sample, about 1.1% falls within the top ten clones. The sample in question was peripheral blood, obtained before any cancer treatment. These receptors were collected from a woman aged 35 to 70 with stage I lung adenocarcinoma.

CDR3 DNA: TGTGCCAGCAGCCAAGGGGGACTCTCCAATCAGCCCCAGCATTTT. This codes for CASSQGGLSNQPQHF. V usage is TRBV7-2 and J usage is TRBJ1-5; maybe TRBD1 (6 bases). Looked up from germline, CDR1 is SGHTA and CDR2 is FQGNSA. V gave up 5 bases and J gave up 3 bases, with 14 bases separating them. The CDR3 is made up of 15 amino acids.

The J gene is TRBJ2-5, the V gene TRBV14; TRBD2 agrees at 13 bases. The junction had 8 bases not matched to a gene; V was cut back by 4 bases and J by 3 bases. Germline V gives CDR1 SGHDN, CDR2 FVKESK. This CDR3 region has 17 residues. The CDR3 protein is CASSRGLAGEGEETQYF. DNA of the CDR3: TGTGCCAGCAGCCGCGGACTAGCGGGAGAGGGAGAAGAGACCCAGTACTTC.

This sequence joins TRBV30 and TRBJ1-1; no clear D gene. The CDR3 is 12 amino acids. V lost 4 bases and J 3 bases, leaving 9 bases between the germline ends. The germline CDR1 and CDR2 sequences are GTSNPN and SVGIG (reference sequence). The CDR3 nucleotides are TGTGCCTGGATTCAAGAGCACACTGAAGCTTTCTTT. Translation gives CAWIQEHTEAFF.

This chain connects TRBV10-1 to TRBJ1-2; D remains ambiguous. Germline V gene data show CDR1 as WNHNN and CDR2 as SYGVQD (reference sequence). The CDR3 runs to 13 residues. V was shortened by 0 bases and J by 10 bases, with 12 bases between the two germline ends. Written as DNA, the CDR3 is TGCGCCAGCAGTGAGTCGGCGATTAATCACTACACCTTC. It is translated as CASSESAINHYTF.

This clone came up once. DNA of the CDR3: TGTGCCAGTAGTCGAGCGGGACAGAGCAATCAGCCCCAGCATTTT. As protein: CASSRAGQSNQPQHF. The V gene is TRBV19, the J gene TRBJ1-5, with 7 bases lining up with TRBD1. The trim removed 5 bases at V and 1 base at J, leaving 5 bases unmatched. This CDR3 spans 15 amino acids. CDR1 is LNHDA and CDR2 is SQIVND in the germline V gene (reference sequence).

The gene calls are TRBV18 and TRBJ2-5; 9 bases match TRBD2. Losses at the gene ends were 3 bases for V and 2 bases for J; bases not matched to a gene: 4. The CDR3 has 15 amino acids. Germline lookup yields CDR1 KGHSH and CDR2 LQKENI. The CDR3 coding sequence is TGTGCCAGCTCACCCCGACTAGCGGAACAAGAGACCCAGTACTTC. This codes for CASSPRLAEQETQYF.

This clone was counted once. This chain connects TRBV2 to TRBJ1-3, with D hard to call. Germline V CDR1 and CDR2: SNHLY, FYNNEI. This CDR3 has 14 amino acids. The V end lost 7 bases, the J end lost 0 bases, and 10 bases lay between the germline ends. The CDR3 nucleotides are TGTGCCAGCACCGCCCGAAGCTCTGGAAACACCATATATTTT. This gives the protein CASTARSSGNTIYF.

The genes are TRBV7-2 and TRBJ1-5; D is possibly TRBD1 (5 bases). V was trimmed by 8 bases and J by 3 bases, leaving 11 bases between them. This CDR3 region has 13 residues. The germline CDR1 and CDR2 sequences are SGHTA and FQGNSA. The CDR3 DNA reads as TGTGCCAGCTCGGCCAGGGCCAATCAGCCCCAGCATTTT. This gives the protein CASSARANQPQHF.

The rearrangement links TRBV2 to TRBJ1-5; TRBD1 might be the D (6 bases). This CDR3 comprises 17 residues. In germline, CDR1 is SNHLY, CDR2 FYNNEI. Between the trimmed V and J ends, which lost 7 bases and 0 bases, there was a span of 19 bases. The chain's CDR3 is CASTLGEGGYSNQPQHF. Written as DNA, the CDR3 is TGTGCCAGCACTCTCGGGGAGGGGGGATATAGCAATCAGCCCCAGCATTTT.

This rearrangement joins TRBV5-1 to TRBJ2-1; the match to TRBD1 covers 9 bases. V shed 4 bases, J shed 3 bases, and the junction held 8 bases outside the gene matches. CDR3 length: 16 residues. CDR1 is SGHRS and CDR2 is YFSETQ in the germline V gene. The CDR3 protein is CASSARGQGGYNEQFF. In nucleotides, the CDR3 is TGCGCCAGCAGCGCTAGGGGACAGGGAGGCTACAATGAGCAGTTCTTC. The whole variable domain, filled in from reference TRBV5-1 and TRBJ2-1, reads KAGVTQTPRYLIKTRGQQVTLSCSPISGHRSVSWYQQTPGQGLQFLFEYFSETQRNKGNFPGRFSGRQFSNSRSEMNVSTLELGDSALYLCASSARGQGGYNEQFFGPGTRLTVL.

This chain links TRBV7-2 with TRBJ1-2; 9 bases line up with TRBD1. Germline CDR1 SGHTA, CDR2 FQGNSA. This CDR3 has 15 amino acids. J lost 6 bases, V lost 1 base, and 6 bases had no gene match. The CDR3 sequence: CASSLDYRGRDGYTF. In DNA, the CDR3 is TGTGCCAGCAGCTTAGACTACAGGGGGCGTGATGGCTACACCTTC.

This chain connects TRBV30 to TRBJ2-4; D gene ambiguous. Germline V gene lookup returns CDR1 GTSNPN and CDR2 SVGIG (reference sequence). Between the trimmed V and J ends, which lost 0 bases and 0 bases, there was a span of 12 bases. The CDR3 extends over 16 amino acids. The CDR3 reads CAWSVAQILAKNIQYF. Here the CDR3 DNA reads TGTGCCTGGAGTGTGGCGCAGATCTTAGCCAAAAACATTCAGTACTTC.

J is TRBJ2-7 and V is TRBV7-8; D gene ambiguous. Per the germline V gene, CDR1 is SGHVS and CDR2 is FQNEAQ. The V and J ends lost 2 bases and 4 bases respectively, with 9 bases between them. CDR3 length: 13 amino acids. The CDR3 region is CASSLIKNYEQYF. DNA for the CDR3: TGTGCCAGCAGCTTAATTAAGAATTACGAGCAGTACTTC.

This clone is a singleton in its sample. V and J are TRBV4-2 and TRBJ2-3; possible D gene TRBD2, 6 bases. CDR1 LGHNA and CDR2 YNFKEQ come from the germline V gene. The ends were cut back, 1 base at V and 1 base at J, with 15 bases in the middle. The CDR3 runs to 17 residues. CDR3 in DNA: TGTGCCAGCAGCCAAGTCGACGGGGGTGGGGGCACAGATACGCAGTATTTT. Protein product: CASSQVDGGGGTDTQYF.

CDR3 sequence (DNA): TGTGCCAGCAGCTTGCGGCAGACCGCCTACAATGAGCAGTTCTTC. Translation: CASSLRQTAYNEQFF. The chain joins TRBV5-5 to TRBJ2-1; D is undetermined. The CDR3 spans 15 residues. Germline assignment: CDR1 SGHKS and CDR2 YYEKEE (reference sequence). V dropped 1 base and J dropped 2 bases, with 10 bases sitting between them.

The chain has TRBV11-2 and TRBJ2-7, with D perhaps matching TRBD1 or TRBD2 (5 bases each). Germline V gene sequence: CDR1 SGHAT, CDR2 FQNNGV. The V and J ends lost 5 bases and 3 bases respectively, with 11 bases between them. The CDR3 contains 13 residues. CDR3 protein: CASSPGTLYEQYF. CDR3 coding DNA: TGTGCCAGCAGCCCAGGGACCCTCTACGAGCAGTACTTC.

Written as DNA, the CDR3 is TGTGCCAGTAGTATCCGGGACCTCATGAACACTGAAGCTTTCTTT. Amino acids: CASSIRDLMNTEAFF. This chain links TRBV19 with TRBJ1-1, with D possibly being TRBD1 (5 bases). Deletions cut 3 bases from V and 0 bases from J, with 11 bases between. The germline CDR1 and CDR2 sequences are LNHDA and SQIVND (reference sequence). This CDR3 spans 15 amino acids.

The chain uses TRBV28 and TRBJ1-1; possibly TRBD1 for D (5 bases). The CDR3 contains 12 residues. Germline loops: CDR1 MDHEN, CDR2 SYDVKM. V was pared by 6 bases and J by 7 bases, with 12 bases between. The CDR3 reads CASSPGVIEAFF. The CDR3 region has the DNA TGTGCCAGCAGCCCGGGGGTTATTGAAGCTTTCTTT.

The gene calls are TRBV9 and TRBJ2-6; the D call may be TRBD1 or TRBD2 (6 bases each). V gave up 0 bases and J gave up 2 bases, with 21 bases separating them. Germline CDR1 SGDLS, CDR2 YYNGEE. CDR3 size: 20 residues. CDR3 amino acids: CASSVGWAGQRKTGANVLTF. The CDR3 DNA reads as TGTGCCAGCAGCGTAGGATGGGCGGGACAAAGAAAAACTGGGGCCAACGTCCTGACTTTC.

This chain connects TRBV6-5 to TRBJ2-7, with 7 nucleotides matching TRBD2. Trimming at V came to 7 bases and at J to 3 bases, leaving 9 bases not matched to a gene. CDR1 and CDR2 (germline): MNHEY, SVGAGI. This CDR3 comprises 14 residues. Here the CDR3 DNA reads TGTGCCAGCAATCGGGGCCTAGCGGACTACGAGCAGTACTTC. It encodes CASNRGLADYEQYF.

The chain joins TRBV11-1 to TRBJ2-7; 8 positions match TRBD1. CDR1 and CDR2 (germline): SGHAT, FQDESV (reference sequence). Trimming removed 4 bases from V and 2 bases from J; junction bases left unmatched: 10. The CDR3 spans 16 residues. The CDR3 nucleotides are TGTGCCAGCAGCTCACCCTCTGGCAGGGGGCCCTACGAGCAGTACTTC. Protein product: CASSSPSGRGPYEQYF.

J is TRBJ2-3 and V is TRBV28; a possible D gene is TRBD2 (7 bases). The V gene lost 6 bases and the J gene lost 3 bases, with 13 bases spanning the gap. Germline V gives CDR1 MDHEN, CDR2 SYDVKM. This CDR3 has 14 residues. CDR3 nucleotide sequence: TGTGCCAGCAGAGGTGCGGGGGCAACAGATACGCAGTATTTT. Its protein product is CASRGAGATDTQYF.

This sequence joins TRBV4-3 and TRBJ1-3, with 10 bases matching TRBD1. CDR3 length: 20 residues. J was trimmed by 0 bases and V by 0 bases; bases with no gene match: 11. Germline CDR1 reads LGHNA; CDR2 reads YSLEER. Here the CDR3 reads CASSQDPGTGALSSGNTIYF. The CDR3 coding sequence is TGCGCCAGCAGCCAAGATCCCGGGACAGGGGCCCTGAGCTCTGGAAACACCATATATTTT.

The chain combines TRBV28 with TRBJ1-2; unclear D gene. This CDR3 has 10 amino acids. V was shortened by 8 bases and J by 4 bases, with 5 bases between the two germline ends. The germline V gene has CDR1 MDHEN and CDR2 SYDVKM. DNA of the CDR3: TGTGCCAGCGGGCTCTATGGCTACACCTTC. Protein sequence: CASGLYGYTF.

The chain joins TRBV23-1 to TRBJ1-4; a possible D gene is TRBD1 (6 bases). TRBV23-1 is an ORF for which the function is uncertain. The V end was cut by 1 base, the J end by 8 bases, with 14 bases between. The length of the CDR3 is 15 residues. DNA of the CDR3: TGCGCCAGCAGTCAATGTGTCAGGGGAGGAGAAAAACTGTTTTTT. Translated, it gives CASSQCVRGGEKLFF.

The chain carries TRBV27 and TRBJ1-2, with D tentatively TRBD1 (6 bases). The germline CDR1 and CDR2 sequences are MNHEY and SMNVEV (reference sequence). The CDR3 totals 13 residues. Deletions cut 5 bases from V and 0 bases from J, with 7 bases between. CDR3: CASSRTANYGYTF. In DNA, the CDR3 is TGTGCCAGCAGTCGGACAGCTAACTATGGCTACACCTTC.

V is TRBV4-3 and J is TRBJ1-1; perhaps TRBD1 as D (6 bases). The CDR3 covers 17 residues. V lost 0 bases, J lost 0 bases, and 14 bases lay in between. Germline V gives CDR1 LGHNA, CDR2 YSLEER. CDR3 nucleotide sequence: TGCGCCAGCAGCCAAGAAACGGGACACCTCATGAACACTGAAGCTTTCTTT. It codes for CASSQETGHLMNTEAFF.

The CDR3 here is CSVVTGNYGYTF. DNA of the CDR3: TGCAGCGTTGTCACAGGGAACTATGGCTACACCTTC. The rearrangement links TRBV29-1 to TRBJ1-2; possibly TRBD1 for D (6 bases). The CDR3 contains 12 residues. Germline CDR1 reads SQVTM; CDR2 reads ANQGSEA. Trimming pared 4 bases from V and 2 bases from J, leaving 8 bases between.